A selection of T cell receptor beta chains follows, all from one sample in a study of cytomegalovirus exposure and HLA in healthy donors. Assay used: immunoSEQ multiplex PCR; TCRdb lists only in-frame clones, some missing. The table has over 120,000 clones, approximately 94% seen once; the top ten hold less than 2%. Material: PBMCs. These receptor sequences come from a young man in good health and CMV-seropositive. Both conserved end residues are part of each CDR3. The D gene is left open where the match is weak. Not all rows give a size; the values are once, few, many and, for expanded clones, a class.

v_gene,d_gene,len,j_gene,abundance,CDR3aa,CDR3nt
TRBV4-1,TRBD2,14,TRBJ2-3,NA,CASSQDYRAGVRYF,TGCGCCAGCAGCCAAGATTACAGAGCGGGAGTACGGTATTTT
TRBV30,NA,11,TRBJ1-1,few,CAWEMNTEAFF,TGTGCCTGGGAGATGAACACTGAAGCTTTCTTT
TRBV28,NA,16,TRBJ2-1,NA,CASSSPGRDFQNEQFF,TGTGCCAGCAGTTCCCCCGGCCGGGACTTCCAAAATGAGCAGTTCTTC
TRBV6-5,TRBD1,16,TRBJ2-7,once,CASSYGWTGESYEQYF,TGTGCCAGCAGTTATGGTTGGACAGGGGAATCCTACGAGCAGTACTTC
TRBV4-1,TRBD1,14,TRBJ1-4,NA,CASSPQGAGEKLFF,TGCGCCAGCAGCCCACAGGGGGCCGGGGAAAAACTGTTTTTT
TRBV19,NA,13,TRBJ2-2,few,CASSPTGSGELFF,TGTGCCAGTAGCCCTACAGGGTCCGGGGAGCTGTTTTTT
TRBV6-6,NA,16,TRBJ1-2,NA,CASSSRSLRGGYGYTF,TGTGCCAGCAGTTCCCGTTCTTTAAGGGGAGGCTATGGCTACACCTTC
TRBV6-6,NA,14,TRBJ2-7,NA,CASSFSRGMYEQYF,TGTGCCAGCAGTTTCTCCAGGGGAATGTACGAGCAGTACTTC
TRBV4-1,NA,15,TRBJ2-1,NA,CASSQESSSYNEQFF,TGCGCCAGCAGCCAAGAGAGTAGCTCCTACAATGAGCAGTTCTTC
TRBV19,NA,14,TRBJ2-7,NA,CASSLVGGPYEQYF,TGTGCCAGTAGTCTCGTGGGGGGACCCTACGAGCAGTACTTC
TRBV30,NA,12,TRBJ2-1,NA,CAWSTFGHPQFF,TGTGCCTGGAGTACTTTCGGACACCCGCAGTTCTTC
TRBV30,NA,18,TRBJ1-3,once,CAWSQTLTAERSGNTIYF,TGTGCCTGGAGCCAAACTTTAACAGCCGAACGCTCTGGAAACACCATATATTTT
TRBV2,TRBD2,14,TRBJ2-7,NA,CASSDPGTSETTLF,TGTGCCAGCAGTGACCCCGGGACTAGCGAAACGACCCTCTTC
TRBV28,NA,18,TRBJ2-7,NA,CASSSQGAGGRADYEQYF,TGTGCCAGCAGTTCCCAGGGGGCCGGCGGGAGGGCCGACTACGAGCAGTACTTC
TRBV27,NA,16,TRBJ1-1,NA,CASSLSWGDPVTEAFF,TGTGCCAGCAGTTTATCATGGGGGGACCCTGTCACTGAAGCTTTCTTT
TRBV11-2,NA,14,TRBJ1-1,NA,CASSLVQGSTEAFF,TGTGCCAGCAGCTTAGTCCAGGGAAGCACTGAAGCTTTCTTT
TRBV28,NA,14,TRBJ2-5,NA,CASSVPRGAQTQYF,TGTGCCAGCAGTGTCCCACGGGGGGCGCAGACCCAGTACTTC
TRBV28,TRBD2,17,TRBJ2-1,NA,CASSPLPRQPGGDEQFF,TGTGCCAGCAGTCCACTCCCTCGACAGCCGGGGGGGGATGAGCAGTTCTTC
TRBV2,TRBD1,13,TRBJ2-5,NA,CASSELVGQASDF,TGTGCCAGCAGTGAACTAGTCGGACAGGCGAGCGACTTC
TRBV6-6,NA,12,TRBJ2-1,NA,CASSLGVSEQFF,TGTGCCAGCAGTTTAGGGGTGAGTGAGCAGTTCTTC
TRBV5-1,TRBD2,18,TRBJ2-1,NA,CASSRRTSGIRVPNEQFF,TGCGCCAGCAGCAGGCGGACTAGCGGGATCCGAGTCCCCAATGAGCAGTTCTTC
TRBV4-1,NA,15,TRBJ1-2,NA,CASGTGGALNYGYTF,TGCGCCAGCGGCACGGGGGGTGCCCTTAACTATGGCTACACCTTC
TRBV29-1,TRBD1,12,TRBJ1-1,NA,CSVETGGSEAFF,TGCAGCGTGGAAACAGGGGGCTCTGAAGCTTTCTTT
TRBV5-6,TRBD2,15,TRBJ2-7,NA,CASSSETSGDYEQYF,TGTGCCAGCAGCTCCGAGACTAGCGGAGACTACGAGCAGTACTTC
TRBV30,TRBD1,15,TRBJ1-3,NA,CAWSGKDRGRNTIYF,TGTGCCTGGAGTGGAAAGGACAGGGGTCGAAACACCATATATTTT
TRBV5-1,TRBD2,15,TRBJ2-1,NA,CASSVTLAGINEQFF,TGCGCCAGCAGCGTAACACTAGCGGGTATAAATGAGCAGTTCTTC
TRBV5-1,NA,15,TRBJ2-1,NA,CASSLGGGVNNEQFF,TGCGCCAGCAGCTTGGGAGGGGGGGTTAACAATGAGCAGTTCTTC